Sequencing of this TCR beta chain was carried out in a study of T cells in Graves' hyperthyroidism and ophthalmopathy. Whole-study results and caveats: Most thyroid clonotypes with frequency above 0.001 were detected in blood.

In its sample, this clonotype was seen a few times. Antigen specificity is unknown. RNA transcripts served as the template for amplifying TCR beta CDR3 regions. Researchers ran a first-round RT-PCR on the TCR CDR3 using the HTBI primer set. TCRdb reprocessed the multiplex PCR reads with MiXCR, giving one entry per CDR3 protein. The sample consists of 500,000 to 750,000 distinct CDR3 sequences, 15% to 17% of them appearing once. The germline gives CDR1 LGHNA, CDR2 YSLEER. V was pared by 0 bases and J by 3 bases, with 10 bases of the junction left unmatched. The CDR3 is made up of 18 amino acids. The definition of stable Graves' hyperthyroidism was no ophthalmopathy progression within 18 months.

The chain joins TRBV4-3 to TRBJ2-7; TRBD2 aligns across 11 bases. The material sequenced was blood. The source of this sequence is a woman in her 30s with Graves' hyperthyroidism. The CDR3 loop reads CASSQDLLLGTSGYEQYF. The CDR3 nucleotides read TGCGCCAGCAGCCAAGATCTTTTACTTGGGACTAGCGGCTACGAGCAGTACTTC.